This TCR beta chain is from a study of early T cells in non-severe SARS-CoV-2 infection (dated by TCRdb to 2020 to 2022). The study in broad terms: Bulk RNA from unsorted whole blood was used for TCR sequencing, so alpha and beta chains could not be paired. The research as a whole found: Matching against VDJdb was skewed toward anti-spike CD8 responses, likely underestimated virus-specific expansions, and missed private and CD4 specificities.

The junction carries 7 bases between V and J, which are trimmed by 4 bases and 0 bases respectively. Spanning cysteine to phenylalanine, the CDR3 consists of 14 amino acids. CDR3 DNA only is kept here, 42 bases in frame from base 1. Reading the germline V gene gives CDR1 KGHSH and CDR2 LQKENI. This clonotype was seen a handful of times. It has no known antigen specificity. No base qualities exist here, and no much larger clone lies one base off it. To prepare the library, 5' RACE was applied. The sequencer listed for this sample is NextSeq 500. The TCR library protocol attached unique molecular identifiers to individual cDNA molecules to correct for sequencing error and PCR bias. Both TCR alpha and beta chains were sequenced, and tight co-correlation was observed between alpha and beta sequence abundances in each sample. The study's processing was this. Decombinator V4 was used to perform V gene, J gene and CDR3 annotation of TCR sequences. TCRs were defined as expanded if a significant change between any two time points was detected under a Poisson model with p below 0.0001. Abundances of TCRs were expressed as counts per million after normalisation to the total number of TCRs sequenced in each sample. MAIT TCRs were defined by TRAV1-2 paired with TRAJ12, TRAJ20 or TRAJ33, and iNKT TCRs by TRAV10 paired with TRAJ18. A search of VDJdb, accessed on 1 November 2021, was run for TCRs annotated to CMV, EBV and SARS-CoV-2, with TCRs annotated for multiple antigens excluded. TCRdb ran its own pipeline on the public reads, namely fastp trimming at Q25 and MiXCR clone calling, and kept in-frame beta chains. Identical CDR3 proteins give one entry, which carries the most common genes and DNA. TCRdb, not the original authors, processed these V and J calls. The sample table shows roughly 71,000 distinct CDR3 sequences, and 13% are seen once. 4% to 6% of the sample is in the top ten clones.

This was a case-control study nested in a cohort of healthcare workers in London, UK, who had nasopharyngeal swab PCR tests and blood samples taken every week. Healthcare workers were recruited during the week of the UK lockdown, between 23 and 31 March 2020, and followed weekly for up to roughly 15 weeks. The sequence was obtained from an adult who was a healthcare worker with PCR-confirmed SARS-CoV-2 infection or an uninfected control (not recorded which). Sequenced: whole blood. The rearrangement joined TRBV18 to TRBJ1-5, with the D gene call left open. The encoded CDR3 is CASSLYVSNQPQHF. Here is the DNA: TGTGCCAGCTCACTATACGTTAGCAATCAGCCCCAGCATTTT.